These T cell receptor beta chains were read from a single sample in a study of CD8 T cells in ankylosing spondylitis. From the 5' RACE reads, TCRdb called clonotypes with MiXCR, one entry per CDR3 protein. Altogether 180,000 or so distinct CDR3 sequences are present, around a tenth being singletons, with the ten largest covering 25% to 30%. Sequenced material: blood, either unsorted or a sorted T cell fraction (not recorded which). The source of these receptors is a male donor with ankylosing spondylitis or in good health (not recorded which). The CDR3 runs from the conserved cysteine through the conserved F or W. Each record gives: clone size, V gene, D gene, J gene, CDR3 protein, CDR3 DNA. D genes are given only for firm matches. Where a row states a size, it is once, few, many or the class of an expanded clone; other rows omit it.

few	TRBV5-1	-	TRBJ1-1	CASSLGSADASTEAFF	TGCGCCAGCAGCTTGGGGTCTGCCGATGCGTCGACTGAAGCTTTCTTT
few	TRBV27	-	TRBJ2-6	CASSFSFSGANVLTF	TGTGCCAGCAGTTTCAGCTTCTCTGGGGCCAACGTCCTGACTTTC
many	TRBV12-3/TRBV12-4	-	TRBJ2-7	CASSPPGRIDYEQYF	TGTGCCAGCAGTCCACCGGGACGGATAGATTACGAGCAGTACTTC
many	TRBV21-1	-	TRBJ2-7	CASYTPRLGSEQYF	TGTGCCAGCTACACCCCCAGGCTGGGTAGCGAGCAGTACTTC
many	TRBV15	-	TRBJ2-7	CATRKPVYEQYF	TGTGCCACCAGAAAGCCCGTTTACGAGCAGTACTTC
-	TRBV12-3/TRBV12-4	TRBD1	TRBJ2-7	CASSRRDRSYEQYF	TGTGCCAGCAGTCGCCGGGACAGGTCCTACGAGCAGTACTTC
few	TRBV20-1	-	TRBJ2-7	CSASLPRAGAYEQYF	TGCAGTGCTAGCCTGCCCAGGGCAGGGGCCTACGAGCAGTACTTC
many	TRBV3-1	-	TRBJ2-5	CASSQFRGGNQETQYF	TGTGCCAGCAGCCAATTCAGGGGGGGAAACCAAGAGACCCAGTACTTC
many	TRBV10-1	-	TRBJ2-2	CATPRRSSNTGELFF	TGCGCCACCCCGCGGCGGAGTTCGAACACCGGGGAGCTGTTTTTT
many	TRBV29-1	-	TRBJ1-1	CSVEQGMNTEAFF	TGCAGCGTTGAACAGGGGATGAACACTGAAGCTTTCTTT
few	TRBV28	-	TRBJ2-7	CASSFQGVRYEQYF	TGTGCCAGCAGTTTCCAGGGTGTGAGATACGAGCAGTACTTC
-	TRBV5-1	TRBD2	TRBJ2-7	CTSRFSGGGSSSYEQYF	TGCACCAGCAGATTTTCCGGCGGGGGGTCAAGCTCCTACGAGCAGTACTTC
many	TRBV12-3/TRBV12-4	-	TRBJ1-1	CASAMDLGTEAFF	TGTGCCAGCGCAATGGACCTGGGGACTGAAGCTTTCTTT
few	TRBV7-9	-	TRBJ2-3	CASSLVADTQYF	TGTGCCAGCAGCTTAGTGGCAGATACGCAGTATTTT
many	TRBV12-3/TRBV12-4	TRBD1	TRBJ2-1	CASRTGTDYNEQFF	TGTGCCAGCAGGACCGGGACAGACTACAATGAGCAGTTCTTC
few	TRBV11-3	-	TRBJ2-1	CASSSPRLNYNEQFF	TGTGCCAGCAGCTCGCCAAGACTGAATTACAATGAGCAGTTCTTC
once	TRBV7-2	TRBD1	TRBJ1-3	CASSLDRGANTIYF	TGTGCCAGCAGCTTAGACAGGGGGGCGAACACCATATATTTT
few	TRBV6-5	-	TRBJ2-1	CASSLGISYNEQFF	TGTGCCAGCAGTTTAGGGATCTCCTACAATGAGCAGTTCTTC
many	TRBV6-1	-	TRBJ1-1	CASSLAGEAFF	TGTGCCAGCAGCCTTGCTGGTGAAGCTTTCTTT
-	TRBV6-1	-	TRBJ1-2	CASSERAHYGYTF	TGTGCCAGCAGTGAACGGGCGCACTATGGCTACACCTTC
many	TRBV3-1	-	TRBJ1-1	CASSQLSRRLNTEAFF	TGTGCCAGCAGCCAACTCTCCCGGCGCCTAAACACTGAAGCTTTCTTT
many	TRBV12-3/TRBV12-4	-	TRBJ2-2	CASIAPNTGELFF	TGTGCCAGCATCGCACCTAACACCGGGGAGCTGTTTTTT
many	TRBV12-3/TRBV12-4	-	TRBJ2-1	CASSPEGFHGNEQFF	TGTGCCAGCAGTCCGGAGGGGTTCCATGGCAATGAGCAGTTCTTC
few	TRBV7-2	-	TRBJ1-2	CASSLDRGGYTF	TGTGCCAGCAGCTTAGACAGAGGGGGCTACACCTTC
many	TRBV7-8	TRBD1	TRBJ1-3	CASSWDREGNTIYF	TGTGCCAGCAGCTGGGACAGGGAAGGAAACACCATATATTTT
few	TRBV6-6	-	TRBJ2-3	CASTSRGTDTQYF	TGTGCCAGCACCTCGAGGGGCACAGATACGCAGTATTTT
many	TRBV5-1	-	TRBJ2-7	CASSFNQGEQYF	TGCGCCAGCAGCTTTAACCAAGGCGAGCAGTACTTC
few	TRBV12-3/TRBV12-4	-	TRBJ2-2	CASSPTSVGNTGELFF	TGTGCCAGCAGCCCTACTAGTGTCGGGAACACCGGGGAGCTGTTTTTT
many	TRBV10-3	TRBD2	TRBJ2-1	CAISDQTSGRPREQFF	TGTGCCATCAGTGACCAGACTAGCGGGAGACCTAGGGAGCAGTTCTTC
-	TRBV30	TRBD1	TRBJ1-2	CAWNDRVGGYTF	TGTGCCTGGAATGACAGGGTGGGAGGCTACACCTTC
many	TRBV5-1	TRBD2	TRBJ2-3	CASRRGTSGYTDTQYF	TGCGCCAGCAGACGCGGGACTAGCGGGTACACAGATACGCAGTATTTT
-	TRBV19	-	TRBJ2-1	CASSARSTALGNEQFF	TGTGCCAGTAGTGCCAGATCAACGGCTCTAGGAAATGAGCAGTTCTTC
many	TRBV5-1	-	TRBJ2-5	CASRLGTGRQETQYF	TGCGCCAGCAGACTTGGGACGGGACGACAAGAGACCCAGTACTTC
few	TRBV3-1	TRBD2	TRBJ2-1	CASSRSGGDTLYNEQFF	TGTGCCAGCAGCCGGTCGGGGGGGGACACACTCTACAATGAGCAGTTCTTC
many	TRBV5-1	TRBD2	TRBJ2-3	CASSPTGAGYTDTQYF	TGCGCCAGCAGCCCAACCGGAGCGGGGTACACAGATACGCAGTATTTT
few	TRBV11-2	-	TRBJ1-6	CASSLPPGSSYNSPLHF	TGTGCCAGCAGTCTACCCCCGGGCAGCTCCTATAATTCACCCCTCCACTTT
many	TRBV29-1	TRBD1	TRBJ2-7	CSVQKGAREQYF	TGCAGCGTTCAAAAGGGGGCGAGAGAGCAGTACTTC
many	TRBV3-1	-	TRBJ1-1	CASSQNKESGWFF	TGTGCCAGCAGCCAAAATAAGGAGTCGGGTTGGTTCTTT
few	TRBV20-1	-	TRBJ2-7	CSAQTRLNSYEQYF	TGCAGTGCCCAGACCAGGTTAAACTCCTACGAGCAGTACTTC
many	TRBV6-6	-	TRBJ1-1	CASSYSVGTEAFF	TGTGCCAGCAGTTACTCGGTGGGAACTGAAGCTTTCTTT
many	TRBV6-1	TRBD1	TRBJ2-7	CASTPGTGGFYEQYF	TGTGCCAGCACTCCCGGGACAGGGGGCTTTTACGAGCAGTACTTC
many	TRBV5-1	-	TRBJ1-1	CASSSYREPNTEAFF	TGCGCCAGCAGCTCTTACAGGGAACCGAACACTGAAGCTTTCTTT
many	TRBV12-3/TRBV12-4	TRBD1	TRBJ2-6	CASSLGTGVSGANVLTF	TGTGCCAGCAGTTTGGGGACAGGGGTGTCTGGGGCCAACGTCCTGACTTTC
many	TRBV12-3/TRBV12-4	TRBD1	TRBJ2-7	CASSLQGALYEQYF	TGTGCCAGCAGTTTACAGGGGGCCCTTTACGAGCAGTACTTC
many	TRBV5-1	TRBD2	TRBJ2-5	CASSSASGGNQETQYF	TGCGCCAGCAGCTCCGCTAGCGGGGGAAACCAAGAGACCCAGTACTTC
few	TRBV7-8	-	TRBJ2-1	CASRPVAGRNEQFF	TGTGCCAGCAGACCAGTCGCCGGGCGTAATGAGCAGTTCTTC
few	TRBV12-3/TRBV12-4	TRBD1	TRBJ1-2	CASSPSTGAGGYTF	TGTGCCAGCAGTCCGTCAACAGGGGCAGGGGGCTACACCTTC
many	TRBV27	-	TRBJ2-3	CASSWTGDTQYF	TGTGCCAGCAGCTGGACTGGCGATACGCAGTATTTT
many	TRBV20-1	-	TRBJ2-5	CSAKSHSETQYF	TGCAGTGCTAAGTCTCACTCAGAGACCCAGTACTTC
many	TRBV18	-	TRBJ2-3	CASSPPSVADTQYF	TGTGCCAGCTCACCACCCTCAGTAGCAGATACGCAGTATTTT
many	TRBV20-1	-	TRBJ1-5	CSAGASNQPQHF	TGCAGTGCCGGGGCCAGCAATCAGCCCCAGCATTTT
-	TRBV7-9	-	TRBJ2-1	CASSLAHPGNEQFF	TGTGCCAGCAGCTTAGCCCATCCAGGGAATGAGCAGTTCTTC
many	TRBV5-1	TRBD1	TRBJ1-1	CASSLGQGGVINTEAFF	TGCGCCAGCAGCTTAGGACAGGGCGGGGTCATAAACACTGAAGCTTTCTTT
many	TRBV6-1	-	TRBJ2-2	CATSRDMNTGELFF	TGTGCCACTTCACGCGACATGAACACCGGGGAGCTGTTTTTT
-	TRBV7-9	-	TRBJ2-5	CASSSPPGQQETQYF	TGTGCCAGCAGCTCCCCGCCAGGGCAGCAAGAGACCCAGTACTTC
many	TRBV7-8	-	TRBJ2-3	CASSELPGHIDRGTDTQYF	TGTGCCAGCAGCGAATTACCGGGACATATCGATAGGGGTACAGATACGCAGTATTTT
many	TRBV25-1	-	TRBJ2-7	CASSPLHEQYF	TGTGCCAGCAGTCCCCTGCACGAGCAGTACTTC